The 26 T cell receptor beta chains presented below share a single source sample, sequenced in a study of T cells after yellow fever vaccination. A single record per CDR3 protein comes from TCRdb applying MiXCR to the 5' RACE reads. Of about 350,000 distinct CDR3 sequences in the sample, 7% to 9% were seen once. The starting material was PBMCs, obtained about 41 days after the first yellow fever vaccination. The receptor set was obtained from a man younger than 30 who received the YFV17D yellow fever vaccine.

This clonotype was detected only a few times. The chain combines TRBV7-9 with TRBJ1-1; possible D gene TRBD1, 6 bases. The CDR3 contains 16 residues. CDR1 and CDR2 from the germline V gene are SEHNR and FQNEAQ (reference sequence). The V gene lost 6 bases and the J gene lost 0 bases, with 17 bases spanning the gap. This CDR3 reads CASRPSNRDLNTEAFF. CDR3 bases: TGTGCCAGCAGGCCTTCAAACAGGGACTTGAACACTGAAGCTTTCTTT.

There are many counts of this clonotype. V usage is TRBV19 and J usage is TRBJ2-1; weak D call: TRBD2 (5 bases). Trimming removed 4 bases at V and 5 bases at J, with 18 bases between. There are 16 residues in the CDR3. The germline V gene encodes CDR1 LNHDA and CDR2 SQIVND (reference sequence). CDR3 residues: CASSKLRGPANNEQFF. In DNA, the CDR3 is TGTGCCAGTAGTAAACTACGGGGTCCGGCAAACAATGAGCAGTTCTTC.

This clonotype was seen a handful of times. The rearrangement links TRBV28 to TRBJ2-7, with 7 bases fitting TRBD1. The CDR3 extends over 14 amino acids. The germline CDR1 and CDR2 sequences are MDHEN and SYDVKM. V was pared by 2 bases and J by 2 bases, with 3 bases of the junction left unmatched. The CDR3 nucleotides are TGTGCCAGCAGTTTACCTCAGGGGGCCTACGAGCAGTACTTC. This sequence encodes CASSLPQGAYEQYF.

V and J are TRBV2 and TRBJ1-1, with 9 bases matching TRBD1. The germline gives CDR1 SNHLY, CDR2 FYNNEI. V shed 3 bases, J shed 8 bases, and the junction held 4 bases outside the gene matches. This CDR3 is 13 amino acids long. CDR3 protein: CASSEGTGSEAFF. Written as DNA, the CDR3 is TGTGCCAGCAGTGAGGGGACAGGGTCGGAAGCTTTCTTT.

The sample holds a few counts of this clonotype. This chain uses TRBV6-5 with TRBJ2-2; D remains ambiguous. V was trimmed by 0 bases and J by 6 bases, leaving 8 bases between them. The germline V gene has CDR1 MNHEY and CDR2 SVGAGI. The length of the CDR3 is 14 residues. The CDR3 region is CASSYSLKSGELFF. The DNA for the CDR3 is TGTGCCAGCAGTTACTCGCTGAAATCCGGGGAGCTGTTTTTT.

The chain carries TRBV4-1 and TRBJ2-1; TRBD2 matches 8 bases. V shed 4 bases, J shed 4 bases, and the junction held 15 bases outside the gene matches. Germline assignment: CDR1 MGHRA and CDR2 YSYEKL. The CDR3 runs to 18 residues. CDR3 protein: CASSRSRGRGDPYNEQFF. The CDR3 DNA sequence: TGCGCCAGCAGCCGATCGCGGGGGCGGGGGGACCCATACAATGAGCAGTTCTTC.

The CDR3 reads CASSLPFGLAGGTDTQYF. CDR3 DNA: TGTGCCAGCAGCTTACCCTTTGGACTAGCGGGGGGCACAGATACGCAGTATTTT. The genes are TRBV11-2 and TRBJ2-3; 13 bases line up with TRBD2. Germline CDR1 SGHAT, CDR2 FQNNGV. Unmatched junction bases numbered 6, after V lost 2 bases and J lost 1 base. CDR3 size: 18 residues. Using reference TRBV11-2 and TRBJ2-3 for the parts outside the CDR3, the full variable domain is EAGVAQSPRYKIIEKRQSVAFWCNPISGHATLYWYQQILGQGPKLLIQFQNNGVVDDSQLPKDRFSAERLKGVDSTLKIQPAKLEDSAVYLCASSLPFGLAGGTDTQYFGPGTRLTVL.

This clonotype was counted between two and nine times. V is TRBV20-1 and J is TRBJ2-7; D is perhaps TRBD1 (6 bases). Germline CDR1 reads DFQATT; CDR2 reads SNEGSKA (reference sequence). The CDR3 is 13 residues long. V was cut by 0 bases and J by 3 bases, with 9 bases left in between. CDR3 nucleotide sequence: TGCAGTGCTAGAGATGGACAGATCTACGAGCAGTACTTC. Translating it yields CSARDGQIYEQYF.

J is TRBJ2-7 and V is TRBV20-1; 9 nucleotides line up with TRBD1. The CDR3 is made up of 14 amino acids. The trim removed 3 bases at V and 5 bases at J, leaving 8 bases unmatched. The V gene's germline CDR1 is DFQATT and CDR2 SNEGSKA (reference sequence). The CDR3 spells CSASFGTGRHEQYF. Here the CDR3 DNA reads TGCAGTGCTAGTTTCGGGACAGGGCGGCACGAGCAGTACTTC.

The table lists this clonotype with many counts. V gene TRBV13 combines with J gene TRBJ2-1; 10 bases map to TRBD1. With V trimmed by 1 base and J by 11 bases, 8 bases remained unmatched. This CDR3 spans 15 amino acids. CDR1 is PRHDT, CDR2 FYEKMQ, per germline (reference sequence). CDR3 sequence (DNA): TGTGCCAGCAGCTTAGAAACCGGGACAGGGGAGAAGCAGTTCTTC. Protein product: CASSLETGTGEKQFF.

The genes are TRBV21-1 and TRBJ1-6. TRBV21-1 is a known pseudogene. The CDR3 is 16 residues long. CDR3 sequence: CASSKQGGSYNSPLHF. The CDR3 region has the DNA TGTGCCAGCAGCAAACAAGGAGGCTCCTATAATTCACCCCTCCACTTT.

This clonotype showed up many times. V usage is TRBV6-5 and J usage is TRBJ1-3; no definite D call. The V gene lost 3 bases and the J gene lost 0 bases, with 9 bases spanning the gap. The CDR3 is made up of 15 amino acids. Germline V gene lookup returns CDR1 MNHEY and CDR2 SVGAGI. The CDR3 nucleotides are TGTGCCAGCAGTTATGGTCGATCCTCTGGAAACACCATATATTTT. It yields the protein CASSYGRSSGNTIYF.

This clonotype occurred many times. The rearrangement uses TRBV20-1 and TRBJ1-2; D is ambiguous. V lost 6 bases, J lost 5 bases, and 10 bases lay in between. The CDR3 consists of 11 residues. Germline V gives CDR1 DFQATT, CDR2 SNEGSKA (reference sequence). The CDR3 nucleotides are TGCAGTGCCCAAGGAGGGTATGGCTACACCTTC. Its protein is CSAQGGYGYTF.

This clonotype has more than one count but fewer than ten. This rearrangement joins TRBV10-2 to TRBJ2-7; D might be TRBD2 (5 bases). Germline CDR1 WSHSY, CDR2 SAAADI. The CDR3 is 15 residues long. V was clipped by 4 bases and J by 7 bases, with 20 bases between them. The CDR3 sequence: CASSGGETQDIEQYF. The CDR3 DNA follows: TGCGCCAGCAGTGGGGGAGAAACCCAAGATATTGAGCAGTACTTC.

The chain employs TRBV30 and TRBJ1-5, with D perhaps TRBD1 (5 bases). V was clipped by 8 bases and J by 6 bases, with 14 bases between them. The CDR3 loop spans 12 amino acids. CDR1 GTSNPN and CDR2 SVGIG come from the germline V gene (reference sequence). The CDR3 nucleotides read TGTGCCCAAAAGACAGAAGGTCAGCCCCAGCATTTT. Translated, it gives CAQKTEGQPQHF.

There are a few counts of this clonotype. The chain employs TRBV20-1 and TRBJ1-3; tentatively, D is TRBD1 (6 bases). Germline-derived CDR1 and CDR2 are DFQATT and SNEGSKA (reference sequence). The CDR3 length is 13 residues. CDR3 residues: CSQTGASGNTIYF. CDR3 DNA sequence: TGCAGCCAGACGGGGGCAAGCGGAAACACCATATATTTT.

This clonotype was observed a handful of times. The V gene is TRBV14, the J gene TRBJ1-2; TRBD1 matches at 8 bases. With 3 bases clipped from V and 7 bases from J, the junction kept 16 bases outside the gene matches. This CDR3 is built from 17 residues. The germline CDR1 and CDR2 sequences are SGHDN and FVKESK. The CDR3 bases are TGTGCCAGCAGCCAGAAAATCCAGGGACAGGCGGCCAGTGGCTACACCTTC. Protein: CASSQKIQGQAASGYTF. The full variable domain, its missing parts supplied by reference TRBV14 and TRBJ1-2, is EAGVTQFPSHSVIEKGQTVTLRCDPISGHDNLYWYRRVMGKEIKFLLHFVKESKQDESGMPNNRFLAERTGGTYSTLKVQPAELEDSGVYFCASSQKIQGQAASGYTFGSGTRLTVV.

The J gene is TRBJ2-5, the V gene TRBV5-1, with TRBD2 identical over 8 bases. J was trimmed by 0 bases and V by 4 bases; bases with no gene match: 5. From germline, CDR1 is SGHRS and CDR2 YFSETQ. The CDR3 has 15 residues. In DNA form, the CDR3 reads TGCGCCAGCAGCGGCGGGGGGACGCACCAAGAGACCCAGTACTTC. Translated: CASSGGGTHQETQYF.

The chain recombines TRBV7-2 with TRBJ2-5, with D perhaps TRBD2 (6 bases). The ends were cut back, 2 bases at V and 1 base at J, with 11 bases in the middle. The CDR3 is 15 residues long. Germline V gene lookup returns CDR1 SGHTA and CDR2 FQGNSA. This chain's CDR3 is CASSLKSGAQETQYF. CDR3 bases: TGTGCCAGCAGCTTAAAGTCGGGAGCCCAAGAGACCCAGTACTTC.

Only a few counts were recorded for this clonotype. This rearrangement joins TRBV4-1 to TRBJ2-7; 12 nucleotides align to TRBD1. Germline CDR1 is MGHRA and CDR2 is YSYEKL. CDR3 length equals 16 residues. The junction had 6 bases not matched to a gene; V was cut back by 0 bases and J by 6 bases. The CDR3: CASSQEPGQGAREQYF. The CDR3, as DNA: TGCGCCAGCAGCCAAGAGCCGGGACAGGGGGCGCGCGAGCAGTACTTC.

The chain links TRBV7-8 to TRBJ2-1; D is unresolved. The CDR3 is made up of 16 amino acids. V lost 2 bases and J lost 0, with 11 bases in between. CDR1 and CDR2 from the germline V gene are SGHVS and FQNEAQ. The CDR3 DNA sequence: TGTGCCAGCAGCTTACTCCCCTTGGTCTCCTACAATGAGCAGTTCTTC. It codes for CASSLLPLVSYNEQFF.

V usage is TRBV12-3 or TRBV12-4 and J usage is TRBJ1-5; weak D call: TRBD1 (6 bases). Trimming cost V 5 bases and J 4 bases, with 12 bases left between them. The CDR3 spans 14 residues. The CDR3 region has the DNA TGTGCCAGCAGTCCCCTTGACAGGAATCAGCCCCAGCATTTT. Its translation is CASSPLDRNQPQHF.

V is TRBV6-5 and J is TRBJ1-2, with TRBD1 as a possible D gene (6 bases). CDR1 and CDR2 from the germline V gene are MNHEY and SVGAGI. The CDR3 has 13 amino acids. The V end lost 5 bases, the J end lost 1 base, and 8 bases lay between the germline ends. This CDR3 is CASSVQGNYGYTF. DNA of the CDR3: TGTGCCAGCAGTGTACAGGGTAACTATGGCTACACCTTC.

This clonotype was seen repeatedly, ten times or more. CDR3: CASSFGTGFGYTF. In nucleotides, the CDR3 is TGTGCCAGCAGCTTCGGGACAGGGTTTGGCTACACCTTC. The rearrangement joins TRBV7-2 to TRBJ1-2; 9 nucleotides agree with TRBD1. Germline CDR1 and CDR2: SGHTA and FQGNSA. The CDR3 has 13 amino acids. The J segment lost 7 bases and the V segment lost 3 bases, leaving 3 bases of the junction unmatched. The full variable domain, with the rest looked up from reference TRBV7-2 and TRBJ1-2, is GAGVSQSPSNKVTEKGKDVELRCDPISGHTALYWYRQSLGQGLEFLIYFQGNSAPDKSGLPSDRFSAERTGGSVSTLTIQRTQQEDSAVYLCASSFGTGFGYTFGSGTRLTVV.

There are many counts of this clonotype. The rearrangement joins TRBV7-3 to TRBJ2-3; D is perhaps TRBD1 or TRBD2 (5 bases each). Looked up from germline, CDR1 is SGHTA and CDR2 is FQGTGA. The ends were cut back, 2 bases at V and 7 bases at J, with 16 bases in the middle. This CDR3 spans 15 amino acids. The CDR3 loop is CASSLLGVERNTQYF. DNA for the CDR3: TGTGCCAGCAGCTTACTGGGGGTGGAGAGAAATACGCAGTATTTT.

The chain couples TRBV6-5 to TRBJ1-2; the match to TRBD1 covers 8 bases. J lost 5 bases, V lost 4 bases, and 6 bases had no gene match. Germline CDR1 is MNHEY and CDR2 is SVGAGI. CDR3 length equals 14 residues. The CDR3 sequence: CASSWTGHEYGYTF. CDR3 sequence (DNA): TGTGCCAGCAGTTGGACAGGGCATGAGTATGGCTACACCTTC.